The clone carrying this T cell receptor beta chain has only one observation. Individuals drawn from 20 to 30 US areas were roughly 18 to 95 years old. Categorization into cohorts depended on clinical history that participants reported. This sample stems from a study of blood T cell repertoires in COVID-19. About the research overall: From the United States, Italy and Spain came samples of acute and convalescent COVID-19.

V lost 4 bases and J lost 5; bases outside the gene matches: 13. This CDR3 is built from 16 residues. Germline lookup yields CDR1 SGDLS and CDR2 YYNGEE. Original data processing: By means of reference gene primer amplification, nucleated cell counts were estimated. Produced via immunoSEQ multiplex PCR; TCRdb's table is partial and in-frame only. From that table come the V and J calls and clone size; the DNA was used to work out D and trimming. The profile covers over 200,000 clones, with 81% appearing a single time and approximately 9% taken by the ten largest. The chain uses TRBV9 and TRBJ2-7; 9 bases map to TRBD2. Sequenced material: PBMCs or T cells enriched from blood (not recorded which). The TCR originated in a woman in her forties or fifties with acute COVID-19. The CDR3 reads CASSLTPGSGRNEQYF. The CDR3 region has the DNA TGTGCCAGCAGCCTTACCCCGGGTAGCGGGAGAAACGAGCAGTACTTC.